The rows below give T cell receptor beta chains drawn from one sample of a study of T cell responses to AZD1222 COVID-19 vaccine. Measured with immunoSEQ multiplex PCR; TCRdb has only the in-frame clones, and not every one. Of over 100,000 clones detected, around 90% appear once; the ten largest clones hold roughly 5%. The sample consisted of peripheral blood, taken on day 0 of AZD1222 vaccination. All receptors derive from an adult in good health. Both conserved end residues are part of each CDR3. A D gene is named only where the DNA matches it firmly. The size entry is marked missing in some rows and otherwise reads once, few, many or a size class.

>TRBV15|TRBJ1-4|-|once
CATSPRATNEKLFF
TGTGCCACCAGCCCCCGCGCAACTAATGAAAAACTGTTTTTT
>TRBV9|TRBJ2-5|-|-
CASRRETQYF
TGTGCCAGCAGAAGAGAGACCCAGTACTTC
>TRBV2|TRBJ2-7|-|few
CASSGDSNYEQYF
TGTGCCAGCAGTGGTGACAGCAACTACGAGCAGTACTTC
>TRBV28|TRBJ1-4|-|-
CASSSPPGGDEKLFF
TGTGCCAGCAGTTCCCCTCCGGGGGGAGATGAAAAACTGTTTTTT
>TRBV12-2|TRBJ1-1|-|-
CASRPSKPPRPGGSSTEAFF
TGTGCAAGTCGCCCATCCAAACCGCCCCGGCCAGGGGGCTCGAGCACTGAAGCTTTCTTT
>TRBV5-1|TRBJ1-2|-|-
CASSRGRESGYTF
TGCGCCAGCAGCAGGGGACGGGAGAGTGGCTACACCTTC
>TRBV30|TRBJ1-2|-|-
CAWSSPRGGNYGYTF
TGTGCCTGGAGTTCCCCTAGGGGGGGCAACTATGGCTACACCTTC
>TRBV4-3|TRBJ2-1|-|once
CASSQDSASYNEQFF
TGCGCCAGCAGCCAAGATTCGGCCAGCTACAATGAGCAGTTCTTC
>TRBV2|TRBJ1-1|-|once
CASREGTTGLVGAFF
TGTGCCAGCCGTGAGGGCACAACGGGACTTGTGGGAGCTTTCTTT
>TRBV28|TRBJ1-3|-|-
CASSPPTGNTIYF
TGTGCCAGCAGCCCTCCCACTGGAAACACCATATATTTT
>TRBV28|TRBJ1-2|-|once
CASSLTVYGYTF
TGTGCCAGCAGTTTAACCGTGTATGGCTACACCTTC
>TRBV7-2|TRBJ1-3|-|-
CASRPRLNGNTIYF
TGTGCCAGCAGGCCGAGGCTGAATGGAAACACCATATATTTT
>TRBV30|TRBJ1-2|-|-
CAWMETVNYGYTF
TGTGCCTGGATGGAGACAGTTAACTATGGCTACACCTTC
>TRBV6-5|TRBJ2-1|-|-
CASSYSSASEWFF
TGTGCCAGCAGTTACTCATCAGCGTCCGAATGGTTCTTC
>TRBV5-4|TRBJ2-7|TRBD2|few
CASSGGLAGGGYEQYF
TGTGCCAGCAGCGGCGGACTAGCGGGAGGCGGATACGAGCAGTACTTC
>TRBV6-5|TRBJ1-2|TRBD1|few
CASSYSTGVYGYTF
TGTGCCAGCAGTTACTCGACAGGGGTCTATGGCTACACCTTC
>TRBV30|TRBJ2-3|TRBD2|-
CACPRGSGSVDTQYF
TGTGCCTGCCCGCGTGGTAGCGGGAGCGTAGATACGCAGTATTTT
>TRBV3-1/TRBV3-2|TRBJ1-1|-|-
CASSQLGTNTEAFF
TGTGCCAGCAGCCAACTGGGTACCAACACTGAAGCTTTCTTT
>TRBV15|TRBJ2-2|-|-
CATSRVGGANTGELFF
TGTGCCACCAGCAGAGTGGGGGGCGCGAACACCGGGGAGCTGTTTTTT
>TRBV27|TRBJ2-2|-|-
CASTAGPTGELFF
TGTGCCAGCACAGCAGGGCCCACCGGGGAGCTGTTTTTT
>TRBV3-1/TRBV3-2|TRBJ2-6|-|-
CASGGAGANVLTF
TGTGCCAGCGGCGGGGCTGGGGCCAACGTCCTGACTTTC
>TRBV6-5|TRBJ2-7|TRBD2|-
CASSSAGGHYEQYF
TGTGCCAGCAGCTCCGCGGGGGGCCACTACGAGCAGTACTTC
>TRBV28|TRBJ2-7|TRBD1|-
CASRGQGAYEQYF
TGTGCCAGCAGGGGACAGGGGGCTTACGAGCAGTACTTC
>TRBV6-5|TRBJ1-4|-|-
CASSQDGTKLFF
TGTGCCAGCAGTCAGGACGGGACAAAACTGTTTTTT
>TRBV19|TRBJ2-2|-|-
CASSDPGTNTGELFF
TGTGCCAGTAGTGATCCCGGGACAAACACCGGGGAGCTGTTTTTT
>TRBV3-1/TRBV3-2|TRBJ2-1|-|once
CASSRAGPYNEQFF
TGTGCCAGCAGCCGGGCGGGGCCCTACAATGAGCAGTTCTTC
>TRBV28|TRBJ2-7|-|-
CASSQQAPRYEQYF
TGTGCCAGCAGTCAACAGGCTCCTCGCTACGAGCAGTACTTC
>TRBV2|TRBJ1-4|-|-
CASRDSLGKLFF
TGTGCCAGCAGGGACAGTCTGGGAAAACTGTTTTTT
>TRBV10-3|TRBJ2-2|-|once
CAIKSTGGELFF
TGTGCCATCAAGAGCACGGGCGGGGAGCTGTTTTTT
>TRBV24-1|TRBJ2-2|-|-
CATSALRGGQNTGELFF
TGTGCCACCAGTGCCCTCAGGGGGGGCCAGAACACCGGGGAGCTGTTTTTT
>TRBV4-3|TRBJ2-7|TRBD2|-
CASSQVLSSGGYEQYF
TGCGCCAGCAGCCAAGTGCTTTCTAGCGGGGGTTACGAGCAGTACTTC
>TRBV5-1|TRBJ1-1|-|-
CASSLEIGGNTEAFF
TGCGCCAGCAGCTTGGAAATCGGGGGGAACACTGAAGCTTTCTTT
>TRBV20-1|TRBJ2-3|TRBD1|-
CSASQFPGQNILSTDTQYF
TGCAGTGCTAGTCAGTTCCCGGGACAGAACATTTTGAGCACAGATACGCAGTATTTT
>TRBV12-3/TRBV12-4|TRBJ2-1|-|-
CASSFTLEQFF
TGTGCCAGCAGTTTTACGCTTGAGCAGTTCTTC
>TRBV5-1|TRBJ2-1|-|-
CASSLLGGQTRNEQFF
TGCGCCAGCAGCTTGCTTGGAGGGCAGACGCGTAATGAGCAGTTCTTC
>TRBV6-5|TRBJ1-2|-|-
CASSTGSWYGYTF
TGTGCCAGCAGCACAGGGTCGTGGTATGGCTACACCTTC
>TRBV10-3|TRBJ2-5|-|once
CAISDGGVRETQYF
TGTGCCATCAGTGACGGCGGGGTCCGGGAGACCCAGTACTTC
>TRBV5-4|TRBJ2-2|-|once
CASSLDRNTGELFF
TGTGCCAGCAGCTTGGACCGAAACACCGGGGAGCTGTTTTTT
>TRBV27|TRBJ1-2|TRBD1|-
CASSLNRGDGYTF
TGTGCCAGCAGCCTCAACAGGGGGGATGGCTACACCTTC
>TRBV18|TRBJ1-4|-|-
CASSLSVGGTNEKLFF
TGTGCCAGCTCACTATCCGTCGGGGGAACTAATGAAAAACTGTTTTTT
>TRBV19|TRBJ2-1|TRBD2|-
CASSMGGGARQFF
TGTGCCAGTAGTATGGGCGGGGGGGCTCGGCAGTTCTTC
>TRBV3-1/TRBV3-2|TRBJ1-1|TRBD1|once
CASSPREGASRNTEAFF
TGTGCCAGCAGCCCCCGCGAGGGGGCGTCCCGGAACACTGAAGCTTTCTTT
>TRBV7-9|TRBJ1-1|-|-
CASSLYTSNTEAFF
TGTGCCAGCAGCTTATACACCTCGAACACTGAAGCTTTCTTT
>TRBV2|TRBJ1-2|-|-
CASSMDGVYGYTF
TGTGCCAGCAGTATGGACGGCGTCTATGGCTACACCTTC